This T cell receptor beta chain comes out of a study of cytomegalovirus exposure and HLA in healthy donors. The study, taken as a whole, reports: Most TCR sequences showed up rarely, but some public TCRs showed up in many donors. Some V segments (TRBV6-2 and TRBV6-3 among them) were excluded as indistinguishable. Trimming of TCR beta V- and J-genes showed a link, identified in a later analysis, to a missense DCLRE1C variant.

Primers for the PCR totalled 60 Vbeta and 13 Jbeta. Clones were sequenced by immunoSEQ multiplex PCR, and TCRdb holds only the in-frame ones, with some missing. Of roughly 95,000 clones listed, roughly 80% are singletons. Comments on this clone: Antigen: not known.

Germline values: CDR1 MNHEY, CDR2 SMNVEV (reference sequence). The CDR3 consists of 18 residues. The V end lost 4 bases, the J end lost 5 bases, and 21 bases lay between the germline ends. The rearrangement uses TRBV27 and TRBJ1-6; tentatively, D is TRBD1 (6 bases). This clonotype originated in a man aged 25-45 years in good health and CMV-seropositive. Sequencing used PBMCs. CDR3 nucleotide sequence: TGTGCCAGCAGTTCGCCGGCTGGGGGCAGCTTCGATAATTCACCCCTCCACTTT. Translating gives CASSSPAGGSFDNSPLHF.